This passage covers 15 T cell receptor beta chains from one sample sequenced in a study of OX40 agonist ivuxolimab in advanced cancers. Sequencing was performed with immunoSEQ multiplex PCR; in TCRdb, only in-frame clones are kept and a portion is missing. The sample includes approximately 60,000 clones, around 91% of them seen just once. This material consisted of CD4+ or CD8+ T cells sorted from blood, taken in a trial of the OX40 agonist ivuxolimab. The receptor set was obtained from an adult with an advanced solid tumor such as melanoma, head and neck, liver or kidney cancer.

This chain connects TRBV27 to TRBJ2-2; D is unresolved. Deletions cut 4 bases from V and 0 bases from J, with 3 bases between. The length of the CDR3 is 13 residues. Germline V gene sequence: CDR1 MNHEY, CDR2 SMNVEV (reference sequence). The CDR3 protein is CASSYTNTGELFF. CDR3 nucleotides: TGTGCCAGCAGTTACACGAACACCGGGGAGCTGTTTTTT.

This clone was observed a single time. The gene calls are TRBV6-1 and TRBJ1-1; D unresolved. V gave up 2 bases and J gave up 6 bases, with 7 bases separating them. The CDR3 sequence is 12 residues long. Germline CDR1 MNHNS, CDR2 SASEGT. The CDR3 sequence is CASSEFQAEAFF. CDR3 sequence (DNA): TGTGCCAGCAGTGAATTCCAGGCTGAAGCTTTCTTT.

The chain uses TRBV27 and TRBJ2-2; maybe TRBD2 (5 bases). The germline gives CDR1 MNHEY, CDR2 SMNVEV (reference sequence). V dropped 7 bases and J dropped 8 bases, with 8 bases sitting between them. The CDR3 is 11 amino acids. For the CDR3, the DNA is TGTGCCAGCACTAGCAGTGGGGAGCTGTTTTTT. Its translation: CASTSSGELFF.

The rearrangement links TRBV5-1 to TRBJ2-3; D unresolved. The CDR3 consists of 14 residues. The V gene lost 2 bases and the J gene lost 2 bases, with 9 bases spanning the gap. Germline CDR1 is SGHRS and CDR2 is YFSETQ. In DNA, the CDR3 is TGCGCCAGCAGCTTCTCTTCCCTCACAGATACGCAGTATTTT. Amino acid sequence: CASSFSSLTDTQYF.

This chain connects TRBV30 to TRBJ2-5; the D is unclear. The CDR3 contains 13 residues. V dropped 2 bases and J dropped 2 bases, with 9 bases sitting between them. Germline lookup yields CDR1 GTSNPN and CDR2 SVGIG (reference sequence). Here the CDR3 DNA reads TGTGCCTGGAGTAGCGCCGAGCAAGAGACCCAGTACTTC. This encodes CAWSSAEQETQYF.

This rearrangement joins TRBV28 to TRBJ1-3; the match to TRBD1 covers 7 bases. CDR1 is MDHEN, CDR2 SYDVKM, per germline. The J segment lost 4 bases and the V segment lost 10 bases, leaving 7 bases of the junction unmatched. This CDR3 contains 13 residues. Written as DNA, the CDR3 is TGTGCCACCGCCCAGGGGGTCGGAAACACCATATATTTT. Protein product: CATAQGVGNTIYF.

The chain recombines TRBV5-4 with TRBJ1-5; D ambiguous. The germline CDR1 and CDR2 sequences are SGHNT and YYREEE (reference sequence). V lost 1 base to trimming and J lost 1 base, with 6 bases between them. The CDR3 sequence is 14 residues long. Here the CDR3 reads CASSLWGSNQPQHF. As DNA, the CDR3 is TGTGCCAGCAGCTTGTGGGGAAGCAATCAGCCCCAGCATTTT.

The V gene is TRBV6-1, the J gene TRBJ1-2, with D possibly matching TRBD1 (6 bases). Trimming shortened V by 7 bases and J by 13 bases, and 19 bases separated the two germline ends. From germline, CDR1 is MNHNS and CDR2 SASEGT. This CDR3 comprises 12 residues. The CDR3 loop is CASTLTQGPVTF. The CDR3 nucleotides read TGTGCCAGCACTTTAACCCAGGGGCCCGTCACCTTC.

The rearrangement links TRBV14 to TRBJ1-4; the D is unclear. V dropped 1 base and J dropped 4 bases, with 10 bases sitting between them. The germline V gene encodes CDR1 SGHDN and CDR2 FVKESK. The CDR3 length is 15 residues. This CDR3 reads CASSQAEGFNEKLFF. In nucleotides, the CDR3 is TGTGCCAGCAGCCAAGCGGAGGGCTTTAATGAAAAACTGTTTTTT.

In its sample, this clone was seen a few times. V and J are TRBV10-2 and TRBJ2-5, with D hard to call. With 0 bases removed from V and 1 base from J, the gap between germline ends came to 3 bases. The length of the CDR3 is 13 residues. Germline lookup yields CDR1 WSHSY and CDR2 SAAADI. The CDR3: CASSESSQETQYF. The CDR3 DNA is TGCGCCAGCAGTGAGTCCAGCCAAGAGACCCAGTACTTC.

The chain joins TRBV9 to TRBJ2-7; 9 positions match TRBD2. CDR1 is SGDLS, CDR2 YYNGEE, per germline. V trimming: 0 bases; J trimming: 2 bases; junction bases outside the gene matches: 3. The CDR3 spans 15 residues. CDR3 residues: CASSVGLAETYEQYF. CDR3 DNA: TGTGCCAGCAGCGTAGGACTAGCGGAGACCTACGAGCAGTACTTC.

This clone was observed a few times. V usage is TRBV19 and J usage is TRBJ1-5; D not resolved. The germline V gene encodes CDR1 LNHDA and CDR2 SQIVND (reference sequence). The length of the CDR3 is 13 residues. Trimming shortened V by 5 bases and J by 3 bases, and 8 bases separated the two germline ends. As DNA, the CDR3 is TGTGCCAGTAGTGACGGATCCAATCAGCCCCAGCATTTT. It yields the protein CASSDGSNQPQHF.

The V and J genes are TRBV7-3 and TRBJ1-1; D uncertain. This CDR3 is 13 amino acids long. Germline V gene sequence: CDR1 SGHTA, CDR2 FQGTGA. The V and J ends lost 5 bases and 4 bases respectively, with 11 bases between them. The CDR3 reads CASSHFLTTEAFF. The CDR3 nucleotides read TGTGCCAGCAGCCACTTCCTAACCACTGAAGCTTTCTTT.

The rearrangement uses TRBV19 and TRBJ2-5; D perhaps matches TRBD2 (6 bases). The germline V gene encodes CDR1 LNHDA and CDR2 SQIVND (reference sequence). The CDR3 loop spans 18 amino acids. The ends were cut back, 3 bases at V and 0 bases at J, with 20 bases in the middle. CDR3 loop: CASSIQHTGDWYQETQYF. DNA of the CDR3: TGTGCCAGTAGTATCCAGCATACGGGGGATTGGTACCAAGAGACCCAGTACTTC.

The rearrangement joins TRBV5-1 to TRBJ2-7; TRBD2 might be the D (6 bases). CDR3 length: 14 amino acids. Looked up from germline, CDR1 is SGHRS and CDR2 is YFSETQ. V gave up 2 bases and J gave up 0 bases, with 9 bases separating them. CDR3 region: CASSFGGNSYEQYF. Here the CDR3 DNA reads TGCGCCAGCAGCTTCGGAGGGAACTCCTACGAGCAGTACTTC.